This record concerns one T cell receptor (beta chain) sequence. The CDR3 contains 13 residues. An amount of RNA that ranged from roughly 0.45 to 1 ug was reverse transcribed with random hexamers. A multiplex approach, immunoSEQ multiplex PCR, amplified TCR beta CDR3 across 54 Vbeta and 13 Jbeta. Each CDR3 protein gets one entry after TCRdb re-called the immunoSEQ multiplex PCR reads with MiXCR. The sample has over 95,000 distinct CDR3 sequences; around nine tenths are singletons. The sample comes from a study of CD8 T cells in Susac syndrome. Sequencing of TCR beta was performed on blood CD8+ and CD4+ T cells. Controls were healthy donors chosen to match patients in age and sex. TEMRA cells were enriched by FACS, and CD4+ and CD8+ T cells were negatively isolated.

The rearrangement uses TRBV21-1 and TRBJ2-5. TRBV21-1 is termed a pseudogene. The source of this sequence is a human donor in good health. The source material was CD4+ T cells from PBMCs. The CDR3 DNA follows: TGTGCCAGCCCGCCGGCGGCCGAAGAGACCCAGTACTTC. It translates to CASPPAAEETQYF.